These 5 T cell receptor beta chains were all obtained from the same sample, sequenced in a study of immune heterogeneity within non-small cell lung tumors. Using 32 V and 13 J primers, multiplex PCR amplified TCR beta CDR3. From the multiplex PCR reads, TCRdb called clonotypes with MiXCR, one entry per CDR3 protein. The sample holds 10,000 to 15,000 distinct CDR3 sequences, roughly 22% seen once. The authors used about 610 ng of bulk tumor genomic DNA per sample as template. Each primary tumor yielded several biopsies, collected far apart from one another at surgery. Patients went through curative surgery, and their non-small cell lung cancer was untreated and newly diagnosed. Material: lung tumor tissue. The source of these receptors is a man aged 55 to 70 with non-small cell lung cancer.

This clonotype was recorded at least ten times. This chain uses TRBV11-3 with TRBJ2-7, with 9 bases lining up with TRBD2. The ends lost 5 bases at V and 3 bases at J; junction bases unmatched: 8. CDR1 and CDR2 (germline): SGHNT, YENEEA. This CDR3 contains 15 residues. Written as DNA, the CDR3 is TGTGCCAGCAGCCCTGGGCTAGCGGGAAACTACGAGCAGTACTTC. It codes for CASSPGLAGNYEQYF.

This clonotype was picked up many times. V gene TRBV12-3 or TRBV12-4 combines with J gene TRBJ2-2; 14 bases match TRBD2. V was pared by 5 bases and J by 3 bases, with 2 bases of the junction left unmatched. The CDR3 totals 16 residues. The CDR3 spells CASSRLAGGHTGELFF. The CDR3 region has the DNA TGTGCCAGCAGTCGACTAGCGGGAGGGCACACCGGGGAGCTGTTTTTT.

The chain links TRBV6-2 or TRBV6-3 to TRBJ1-1, with D possibly being TRBD1 (6 bases). The CDR3 runs 13 residues. V was trimmed by 5 bases and J by 4 bases, leaving 11 bases between them. Germline-derived CDR1 and CDR2 are MNHEY and SVGEGT. The CDR3 nucleotides read TGTGCCAGCAGTGGGGGGCCTCGCACTGAAGCTTTCTTT. This gives the protein CASSGGPRTEAFF.

Turning to this clonotype: A much larger clonotype is one base distant, so this may be a read error. The chain employs TRBV10-2 and TRBJ2-7, with no clear D. Trimming took off 8 bases at V and 5 bases at J, with 19 bases between the two ends. The CDR3 runs 14 residues. Germline values: CDR1 WSHSY, CDR2 SAAADI. As DNA, the CDR3 is TGCGCCAGCCCGCCGACAAGGAATCCCCACGAGCAGTACTTC. Translated, it gives CASPPTRNPHEQYF.

The chain employs TRBV12-3 or TRBV12-4 and TRBJ2-4; D is ambiguous. Trimming stripped 3 bases from V and 1 base from J, with 4 bases between. The CDR3 covers 13 residues. CDR3 DNA: TGTGCCAGCAGTTTCGTGGCCAAAAACATTCAGTACTTC. Encoded protein: CASSFVAKNIQYF.